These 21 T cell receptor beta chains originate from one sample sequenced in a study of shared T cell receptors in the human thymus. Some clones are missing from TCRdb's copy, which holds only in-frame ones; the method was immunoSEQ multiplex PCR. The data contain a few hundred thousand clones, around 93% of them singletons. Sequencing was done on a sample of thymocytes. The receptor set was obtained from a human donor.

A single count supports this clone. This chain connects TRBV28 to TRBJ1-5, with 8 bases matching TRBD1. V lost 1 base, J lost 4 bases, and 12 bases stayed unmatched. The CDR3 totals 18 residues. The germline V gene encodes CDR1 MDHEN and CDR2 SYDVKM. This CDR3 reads CASSLLGQGALRNQPQHF. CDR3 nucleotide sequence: TGTGCCAGCAGTTTATTAGGGCAGGGGGCATTGAGAAATCAGCCCCAGCATTTT.

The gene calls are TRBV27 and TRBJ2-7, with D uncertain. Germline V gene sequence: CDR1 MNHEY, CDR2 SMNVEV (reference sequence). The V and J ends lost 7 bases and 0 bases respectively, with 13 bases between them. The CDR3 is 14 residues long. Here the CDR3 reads CASTPGSSSYEQYF. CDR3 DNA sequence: TGTGCCAGCACCCCCGGCAGCAGCTCCTACGAGCAGTACTTC.

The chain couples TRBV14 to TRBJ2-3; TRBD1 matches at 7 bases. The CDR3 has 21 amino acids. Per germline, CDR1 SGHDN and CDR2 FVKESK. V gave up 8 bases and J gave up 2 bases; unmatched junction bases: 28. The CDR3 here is CASGKKHHGQASRALTDTQYF. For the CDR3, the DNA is TGTGCCAGCGGAAAGAAGCACCATGGACAGGCTTCCAGGGCCCTCACAGATACGCAGTATTTT.

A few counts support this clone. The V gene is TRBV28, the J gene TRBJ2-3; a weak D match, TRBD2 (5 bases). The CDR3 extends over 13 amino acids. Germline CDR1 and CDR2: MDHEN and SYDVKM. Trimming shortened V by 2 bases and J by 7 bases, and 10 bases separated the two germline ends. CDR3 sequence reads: CASSLQADHTQYF. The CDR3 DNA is TGTGCCAGCAGTTTACAAGCGGACCATACGCAGTATTTT.

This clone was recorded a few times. The CDR3 bases are TGTGCCAGCAGCCGGCGGGGGACAGGGAACACCGGGGAGCTGTTTTTT. Its translation: CASSRRGTGNTGELFF. The chain has TRBV11-2 and TRBJ2-2; tentative D call: TRBD1 (8 bases). The CDR3 length is 16 residues. The V gene lost 5 bases and the J gene lost 1 base, with 14 bases spanning the gap. Germline V CDR1 and CDR2: SGHAT, FQNNGV.

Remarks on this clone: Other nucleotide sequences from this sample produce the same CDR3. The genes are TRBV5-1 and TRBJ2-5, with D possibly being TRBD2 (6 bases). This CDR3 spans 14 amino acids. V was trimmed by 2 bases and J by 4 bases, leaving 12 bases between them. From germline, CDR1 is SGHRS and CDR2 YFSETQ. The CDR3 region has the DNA TGCGCCAGCAGCTTCGGAGGGCGCGGAGAGACCCAGTACTTC. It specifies CASSFGGRGETQYF.

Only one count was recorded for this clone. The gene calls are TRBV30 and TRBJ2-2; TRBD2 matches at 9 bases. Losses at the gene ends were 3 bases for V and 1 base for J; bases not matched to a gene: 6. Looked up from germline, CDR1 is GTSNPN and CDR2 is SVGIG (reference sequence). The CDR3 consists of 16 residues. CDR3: CAWRRGREGNTGELFF. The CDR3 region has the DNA TGTGCCTGGAGGAGAGGGCGGGAGGGGAACACCGGGGAGCTGTTTTTT.

The CDR3 sequence is CASSSTSGRALPYEQYF. DNA of the CDR3: TGTGCCAGCAGTTCGACTAGCGGGAGGGCCCTACCCTACGAGCAGTACTTC. V and J are TRBV28 and TRBJ2-7; 14 positions match TRBD2. CDR1 is MDHEN, CDR2 SYDVKM, per germline. This CDR3 is built from 17 residues. V lost 4 bases, J lost 2 bases, and 7 bases stayed unmatched.

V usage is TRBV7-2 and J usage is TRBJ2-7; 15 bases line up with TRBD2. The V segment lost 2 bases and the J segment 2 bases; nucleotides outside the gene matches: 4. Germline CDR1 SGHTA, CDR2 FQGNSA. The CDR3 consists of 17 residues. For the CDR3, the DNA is TGTGCCAGCAGCTTACCGGGACTAGCGGGAGGCCCCTACGAGCAGTACTTC. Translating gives CASSLPGLAGGPYEQYF.

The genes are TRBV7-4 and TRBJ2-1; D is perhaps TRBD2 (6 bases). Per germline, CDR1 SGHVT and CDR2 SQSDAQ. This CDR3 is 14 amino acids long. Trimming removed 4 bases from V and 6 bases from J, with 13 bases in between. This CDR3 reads CASSCPSAPNEQFF. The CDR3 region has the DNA TGTGCCAGCAGCTGTCCTAGCGCCCCCAATGAGCAGTTCTTC.

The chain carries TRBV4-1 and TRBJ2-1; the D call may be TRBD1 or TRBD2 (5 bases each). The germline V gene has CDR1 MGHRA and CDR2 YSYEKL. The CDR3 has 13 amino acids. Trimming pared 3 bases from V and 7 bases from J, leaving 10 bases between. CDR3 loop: CASSQGEWNEQFF. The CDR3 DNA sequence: TGCGCCAGCAGCCAGGGGGAGTGGAATGAGCAGTTCTTC.

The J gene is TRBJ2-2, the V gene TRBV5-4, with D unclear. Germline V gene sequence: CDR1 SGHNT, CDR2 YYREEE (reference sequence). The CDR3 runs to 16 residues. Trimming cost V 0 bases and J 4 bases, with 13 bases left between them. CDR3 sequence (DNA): TGTGCCAGCAGCTTGGGGGCGACGGGTTCCACCGGGGAGCTGTTTTTT. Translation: CASSLGATGSTGELFF.

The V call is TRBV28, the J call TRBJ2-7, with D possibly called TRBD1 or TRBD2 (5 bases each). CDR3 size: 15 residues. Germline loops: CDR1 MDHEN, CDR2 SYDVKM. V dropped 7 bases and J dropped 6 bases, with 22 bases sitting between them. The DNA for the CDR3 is TGTGCCAGCAACGAGGGGAGTTCTAGCTCTTCCGAGCAGTACTTC. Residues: CASNEGSSSSSEQYF.

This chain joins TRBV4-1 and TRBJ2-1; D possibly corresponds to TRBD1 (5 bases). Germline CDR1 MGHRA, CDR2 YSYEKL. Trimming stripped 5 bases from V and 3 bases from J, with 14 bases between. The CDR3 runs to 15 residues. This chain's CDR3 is CASSSRQIGYNEQFF. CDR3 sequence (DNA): TGCGCCAGCAGCAGCCGACAGATAGGCTACAATGAGCAGTTCTTC.

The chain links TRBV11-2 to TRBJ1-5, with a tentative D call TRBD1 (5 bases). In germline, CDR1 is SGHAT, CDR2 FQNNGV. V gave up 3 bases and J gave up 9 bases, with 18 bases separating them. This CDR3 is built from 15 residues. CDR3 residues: CASSFTRDPAAPQHF. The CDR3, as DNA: TGTGCCAGCAGCTTTACCCGGGACCCGGCAGCGCCCCAGCATTTT.

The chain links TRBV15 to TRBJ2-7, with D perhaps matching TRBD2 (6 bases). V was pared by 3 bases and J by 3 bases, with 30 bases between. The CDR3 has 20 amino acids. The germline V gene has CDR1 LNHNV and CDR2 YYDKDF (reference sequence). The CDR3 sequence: CATSRPPHGSGVAVHYEQYF. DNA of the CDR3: TGTGCCACCAGCAGGCCCCCTCACGGGTCCGGGGTAGCGGTCCACTACGAGCAGTACTTC. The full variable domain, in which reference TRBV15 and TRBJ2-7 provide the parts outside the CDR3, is DAMVIQNPRYQVTQFGKPVTLSCSQTLNHNVMYWYQQKSSQAPKLLFHYYDKDFNNEADTPDNFQSRRPNTSFCFLDIRSPGLGDTAMYLCATSRPPHGSGVAVHYEQYFGPGTRLTVT.

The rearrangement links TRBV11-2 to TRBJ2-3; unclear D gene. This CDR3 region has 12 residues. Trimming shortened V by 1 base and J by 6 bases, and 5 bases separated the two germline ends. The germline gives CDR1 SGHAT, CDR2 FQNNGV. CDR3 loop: CASSLVSDTQYF. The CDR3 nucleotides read TGTGCCAGCAGCTTAGTATCGGATACGCAGTATTTT.

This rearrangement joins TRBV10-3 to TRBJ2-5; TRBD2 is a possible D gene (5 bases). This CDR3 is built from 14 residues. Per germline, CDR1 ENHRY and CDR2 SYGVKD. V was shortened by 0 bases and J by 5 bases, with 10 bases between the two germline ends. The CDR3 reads CAISESGRSETQYF. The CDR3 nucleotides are TGTGCCATCAGTGAGTCAGGGAGAAGTGAGACCCAGTACTTC.

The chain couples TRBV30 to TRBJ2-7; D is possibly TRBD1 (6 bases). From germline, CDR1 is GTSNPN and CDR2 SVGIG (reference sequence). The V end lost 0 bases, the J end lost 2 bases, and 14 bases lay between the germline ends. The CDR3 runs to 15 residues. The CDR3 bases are TGTGCCTGGAGTGTCGGGGTAGGGGGTCCCTACGAGCAGTACTTC. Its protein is CAWSVGVGGPYEQYF.

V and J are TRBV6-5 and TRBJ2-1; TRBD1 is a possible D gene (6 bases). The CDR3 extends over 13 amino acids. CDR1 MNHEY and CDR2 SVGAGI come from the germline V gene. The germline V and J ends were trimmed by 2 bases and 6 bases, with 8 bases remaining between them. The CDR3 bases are TGTGCCAGCAGTTACGGACAGTTCAATGAGCAGTTCTTC. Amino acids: CASSYGQFNEQFF.

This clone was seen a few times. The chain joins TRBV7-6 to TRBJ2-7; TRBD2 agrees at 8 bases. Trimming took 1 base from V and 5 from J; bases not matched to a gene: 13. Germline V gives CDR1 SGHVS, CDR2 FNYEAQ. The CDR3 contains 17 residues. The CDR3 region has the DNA TGTGCCAGCAGCTTAGGATCGTGTGACGGGAGGGCCCACGAGCAGTACTTC. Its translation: CASSLGSCDGRAHEQYF.